A single sample is the source of the 11 T cell receptor beta chains below, sequenced in a study of technical replicates of blood from four donors (dated by TCRdb to between 2016 and 2019). Library generation was performed with the immunoSEQ multiplex PCR assay. TCRdb retrieved this table from immuneACCESS and kept in-frame rearrangements only. Not all clones are present; in checked studies, unresolved V genes account for under half, and no reason is known for the remainder. The sample profile shows under 90,000 clones; approximately 97% of them were found once. The ten largest make up around 0.22% of the sample. Material: T cells isolated from PBMCs. The receptors come from a human donor in good health.

The J gene is TRBJ2-7, the V gene TRBV27; TRBD2 aligns across 8 bases. This CDR3 comprises 17 residues. Looked up from germline, CDR1 is MNHEY and CDR2 is SMNVEV (reference sequence). V shed 5 bases and J 3 bases; nucleotides not matched to a gene: 15. The DNA of the CDR3 is TGTGCCAGCAGTCCGTACCGAGGAGCGGGAGCCCTCTACGAGCAGTACTTC. Encoded protein: CASSPYRGAGALYEQYF.

The chain joins TRBV4-1 to TRBJ2-5, with 7 bases lining up with TRBD1. From germline, CDR1 is MGHRA and CDR2 YSYEKL. CDR3 length: 13 residues. After removal of 6 bases from V and 4 bases from J, the junction contained 5 bases not matched to a gene. CDR3 region: CASRGQAGETQYF. Written as DNA, the CDR3 is TGCGCCAGCAGAGGACAGGCGGGAGAGACCCAGTACTTC.

This clone was seen a handful of times. The chain links TRBV10-3 to TRBJ1-1, with TRBD1 matching 8 bases. Trimming took 2 bases from V and 1 from J; bases not matched to a gene: 6. The length of the CDR3 is 16 residues. Per germline, CDR1 ENHRY and CDR2 SYGVKD. CDR3 DNA sequence: TGTGCCATCAGTGAGGGACAGGGCGGGAAGAACACTGAAGCTTTCTTT. Its protein is CAISEGQGGKNTEAFF.

The chain uses TRBV2 and TRBJ1-1, with 9 nucleotides matching TRBD1. Germline CDR1 is SNHLY and CDR2 is FYNNEI. The V gene end was trimmed by 2 bases and the J gene end by 5 bases; junction bases not matched to a gene: 9. The length of the CDR3 is 16 residues. The CDR3 sequence is CASSEIQGAGVTEAFF. As DNA, the CDR3 is TGTGCCAGCAGTGAAATACAGGGGGCGGGGGTAACTGAAGCTTTCTTT.

V usage is TRBV25-1 and J usage is TRBJ1-2; D gene ambiguous. Trimming left V 3 bases short and J 2 bases short, with 16 bases between. This CDR3 has 16 amino acids. Per germline, CDR1 MGHDK and CDR2 SYGVNS. CDR3 sequence: CASSDNVNLKNYGYTF. The CDR3 nucleotides are TGTGCCAGCAGTGATAATGTCAACTTGAAGAACTATGGCTACACCTTC.

This chain joins TRBV23-1 and TRBJ2-1, with 7 positions matching TRBD1. TRBV23-1 is annotated as an ORF whose role is uncertain. Germline trimming cut 6 bases from V and 0 bases from J; bases unmatched to any gene: 29. This CDR3 region has 23 residues. CDR3 residues: CASRNSAKKTGQDFVYSYNEQFF. The CDR3 DNA follows: TGCGCCAGCAGGAACTCCGCGAAGAAAACCGGACAGGACTTCGTATACTCCTACAATGAGCAGTTCTTC.

Only one count was recorded for this clone. The chain joins TRBV7-9 to TRBJ2-7; TRBD1 matches at 10 bases. J was trimmed by 3 bases and V by 2 bases; bases with no gene match: 10. The CDR3 is made up of 17 amino acids. Germline V CDR1 and CDR2: SEHNR, FQNEAQ (reference sequence). The CDR3 here is CASSLIVGGTGDYEQYF. CDR3 bases: TGTGCCAGCAGCTTAATTGTAGGAGGGACAGGGGACTACGAGCAGTACTTC.

The J gene is TRBJ2-6, the V gene TRBV28; perhaps TRBD1 as D (6 bases). Trimming stripped 4 bases from V and 0 bases from J, with 22 bases between. Looked up from germline, CDR1 is MDHEN and CDR2 is SYDVKM. The CDR3 covers 20 residues. This CDR3 reads CASSSPQIRDTSSGANVLTF. CDR3 nucleotides: TGTGCCAGCAGTTCCCCCCAGATCCGGGACACCAGCTCTGGGGCCAACGTCCTGACTTTC.

The chain links TRBV5-1 to TRBJ1-2, with D perhaps TRBD1 (5 bases). Per germline, CDR1 SGHRS and CDR2 YFSETQ. The ends were cut back, 0 bases at V and 0 bases at J, with 9 bases in the middle. This CDR3 is built from 15 residues. CDR3 sequence (DNA): TGCGCCAGCAGCTTGGCGACAGCCACTAACTATGGCTACACCTTC. It is translated as CASSLATATNYGYTF.

CDR3 residues: CASSHPDRPTGELFF. CDR3 in DNA: TGTGCCAGCAGCCATCCGGACAGGCCAACCGGGGAGCTGTTTTTT. The chain combines TRBV11-2 with TRBJ2-2, with 7 bases that match TRBD1. This CDR3 is 15 amino acids long. Per the germline V gene, CDR1 is SGHAT and CDR2 is FQNNGV. The ends lost 5 bases at V and 5 bases at J; junction bases unmatched: 8.

The chain combines TRBV5-1 with TRBJ2-5; TRBD1 is a possible D gene (6 bases). V was shortened by 0 bases and J by 4 bases, with 10 bases between the two germline ends. CDR3 length: 14 residues. Germline values: CDR1 SGHRS, CDR2 YFSETQ. The CDR3 spells CASSLDRVTETQYF. The DNA for the CDR3 is TGCGCCAGCAGCTTGGACAGGGTTACAGAGACCCAGTACTTC. Supplemented by reference TRBV5-1 and TRBJ2-5, the full variable domain reads KAGVTQTPRYLIKTRGQQVTLSCSPISGHRSVSWYQQTPGQGLQFLFEYFSETQRNKGNFPGRFSGRQFSNSRSEMNVSTLELGDSALYLCASSLDRVTETQYFGPGTRLLVL.